Presented here are 10 T cell receptor beta chains from one specimen sequenced in a study of blood T cell repertoires in COVID-19. Assay used: immunoSEQ multiplex PCR; TCRdb lists only in-frame clones, some missing. The sample records more than 65,000 clones, more than 75% being singletons. Specimen: peripheral blood. All receptors come from a woman aged 55-70 years with acute or convalescent COVID-19.

V gene TRBV3-1 (or the pseudogene TRBV3-2) combines with J gene TRBJ2-1; TRBD2 agrees at 9 bases. Germline assignment: CDR1 LGHDT and CDR2 YNNKEL (reference sequence). The CDR3 has 15 residues. J gave up 10 bases and V 7 bases, and 14 bases lay outside the gene matches. CDR3 residues: CASISRGGAGNEQFF. CDR3 coding DNA: TGTGCCAGCATCTCGCGCGGGGGGGCCGGCAACGAGCAGTTCTTC.

There are a few counts of this clone. The chain joins TRBV5-4 to TRBJ2-7; TRBD1 agrees at 7 bases. The V gene end was trimmed by 10 bases and the J gene end by 6 bases; junction bases not matched to a gene: 10. CDR3 length: 12 residues. Germline V gene lookup returns CDR1 SGHNT and CDR2 YYREEE (reference sequence). This CDR3 is CAPDLTGTEQYF. In nucleotides, the CDR3 is TGTGCCCCTGATTTGACAGGGACCGAGCAGTACTTC.

The chain has TRBV6-5 and TRBJ2-3; maybe TRBD1 (6 bases). Germline CDR1 is MNHEY and CDR2 is SVGAGI. There are 15 residues in the CDR3. Trimming shortened V by 0 bases and J by 2 bases, and 9 bases separated the two germline ends. The CDR3 coding sequence is TGTGCCAGCAGTTACTCGAAGGGGGACACAGATACGCAGTATTTT. This codes for CASSYSKGDTDTQYF.

This sequence joins TRBV15 and TRBJ1-1; D is unresolved. V was pared by 1 base and J by 1 base, with 10 bases between. Germline CDR1 LNHNV, CDR2 YYDKDF (reference sequence). CDR3 length: 15 residues. The CDR3 here is CATSRGGSANTEAFF. The CDR3, as DNA: TGTGCCACCAGCAGAGGAGGGTCAGCGAACACTGAAGCTTTCTTT.

The rearrangement uses TRBV5-1 and TRBJ1-4, with 7 bases aligning to TRBD1. The CDR3 extends over 15 amino acids. CDR1 and CDR2 from the germline V gene are SGHRS and YFSETQ. V dropped 7 bases and J dropped 8; count of bases not matched to a gene: 14. This CDR3 reads CASRKMTGSDEKLFF. CDR3 DNA: TGCGCCAGCCGAAAAATGACAGGGTCGGACGAAAAACTGTTTTTT.

This clone was seen only a few times. The CDR3 DNA is TGCGCCAGCAGCCCCCAACCACAGGCAGCTGGAAACACCATATATTTT. It is translated as CASSPQPQAAGNTIYF. The V and J genes are TRBV5-1 and TRBJ1-3, with a weak D call TRBD1 (5 bases). This CDR3 region has 16 residues. The V gene's germline CDR1 is SGHRS and CDR2 YFSETQ. Deletions cut 4 bases from V and 2 bases from J, with 16 bases between.

J is TRBJ2-2 and V is TRBV7-6; 12 bases agree with TRBD2. Unmatched junction bases numbered 10, after V lost 5 bases and J lost 0 bases. The CDR3 extends over 19 amino acids. Germline V gene data show CDR1 as SGHVS and CDR2 as FNYEAQ. In DNA, the CDR3 is TGTGCCAGCAGCGGCGGCAAAACTAGCGGGGGGACGAACACCGGGGAGCTGTTTTTT. Its protein is CASSGGKTSGGTNTGELFF.

This clone was counted a few times. The rearrangement joins TRBV19 to TRBJ1-2; D is uncertain. The CDR3 is 13 amino acids. Germline V gene data show CDR1 as LNHDA and CDR2 as SQIVND (reference sequence). V lost 3 bases to trimming and J lost 4 bases, with 9 bases between them. The CDR3 region has the DNA TGTGCCAGTAGTATCGGAGGTTCCTATGGCTACACCTTC. Amino acid sequence: CASSIGGSYGYTF.

The chain employs TRBV7-2 and TRBJ1-5, with a possible D match to TRBD1 (5 bases). The CDR3 totals 16 residues. Trimming pared 3 bases from V and 6 bases from J, leaving 18 bases between. Germline lookup yields CDR1 SGHTA and CDR2 FQGNSA. The CDR3 nucleotides read TGTGCCAGCAGCTTGGGGGGACTCCCTCTTCGTCAGCCCCAGCATTTT. This encodes CASSLGGLPLRQPQHF.

V gene TRBV16 combines with J gene TRBJ2-1, with D possibly TRBD1 on 7 matching bases. The V gene's germline CDR1 is KGHSY and CDR2 FQNENV. The CDR3 length is 17 residues. Deletions cut 1 base from V and 7 bases from J, with 20 bases between. The CDR3 reads CASSQYLIPTGRNEQFF. The CDR3 DNA reads as TGTGCCAGCAGCCAATACTTGATTCCGACAGGGAGGAATGAGCAGTTCTTC.